The 4 T cell receptor beta chains below come from one sample, sequenced in a study of tumor-infiltrating lymphocytes in primary liver carcinoma. With about 470 ng total RNA as template and a constant-region primer, TCR beta cDNA was made. Generation of the TCR beta libraries relied on three nested multiplex PCR rounds using slightly modified ARM-PCR. PCR rounds one and two used TRBV1-TRBV30 forward primers with a C-beta reverse primer for around 11 cycles each. TCRdb itself ran the multiplex PCR reads through MiXCR, one entry per CDR3 protein. The table shows over 100,000 distinct CDR3 sequences, with approximately 71% occurring only once. Investigators took RNA and DNA out together from roughly 20-30 mg of unsorted bulk tissue. The sequenced material came from tumor-adjacent normal liver tissue. The origin of the receptors is a woman between 55 and 75 years old with primary liver carcinoma and hepatitis B virus infection.

Note on this clonotype: Since a much larger clone is just one base distant, this may be a read error. In DNA form, the CDR3 reads TGTGCCAACAGTTTTGAGCCCAGCTACAATGAGCAGTTCTTC. This sequence encodes CANSFEPSYNEQFF. The chain carries TRBV28 and TRBJ2-1; D not resolved. Germline CDR1 MDHEN, CDR2 SYDVKM. The CDR3 contains 14 residues.

Details on this clonotype: An end of the junction differs from the germline gene, which may be a read error. This sequence joins TRBV11-2 and TRBJ1-1; TRBD1 aligns across 7 bases. Looked up from germline, CDR1 is SGHAT and CDR2 is FQNNGV. This CDR3 contains 14 residues. In DNA form, the CDR3 reads TGTGCCACCAGCTCAGGGGGTGGGGAAACTGAAGCTTTCTTT. It translates to CATSSGGGETEAFF.

This clonotype was counted between two and nine times. The junction does not match germline at one end; this may be a read error. This chain links TRBV4-2 with TRBJ2-5; TRBD2 agrees at 7 bases. The CDR3 is made up of 15 amino acids. Germline lookup yields CDR1 LGHNA and CDR2 YNFKEQ. Here the CDR3 reads CANSQDGTTKETQYF. CDR3 sequence (DNA): TGTGCCAACAGCCAAGACGGGACTACAAAGGAGACCCAGTACTTC.

The V and J genes are TRBV28 and TRBJ2-1; 8 bases agree with TRBD2. V dropped 6 bases and J dropped 1; count of bases not matched to a gene: 11. Germline V lookup: CDR1 MDHEN, CDR2 SYDVKM. This CDR3 comprises 17 residues. The CDR3 nucleotides are TGTGCCAGCAGCTCGGGGGGGGGGGTGGTATCCTACAATGAGCAGTTCTTC. It specifies CASSSGGGVVSYNEQFF.